The clone carrying this T cell receptor beta chain was seen many times. Its antigen is not identified. Preparation of the bulk TCR libraries relied on previously described methods and listed TCR primers. Via MiXCR, TCRdb re-called the PCR reads, giving one row per CDR3 protein. The sample has around 480,000 distinct CDR3 sequences; roughly 24% are singletons. The data originate from a study of molecular identifiers for immune sequencing clone quantification. Study details: Naive CD8 RNA (roughly 18,000 or 92,000 cells) was divided into five aliquots, with four sequenced. Study-wide results and limits: Amid around 980,000 naive cells, spiked Jurkat TCR RNA from one cell was reportedly still detectable.

With 10%, 30% or 50% of RNA, about 17,000 to 1,000,000 naive CD8 T cells were sequenced. Sequencing used naive CD8+ T cells from blood, with Jurkat cell RNA spiked in. Documented subset: FACS-sorted CD8+CD4-CCR7+CD45RA+ naive T cells. The receptor was isolated from a human donor in good health. Some libraries in this study had Jurkat cell RNA spiked in.

The CDR3 loop is CASSSMGTQYF. In DNA form, the CDR3 reads TGTGCCAGCAGCTCCATGGGGACCCAGTACTTC. The chain joins TRBV6-5 to TRBJ2-5; D gene ambiguous. This CDR3 has 11 amino acids. The V gene's germline CDR1 is MNHEY and CDR2 SVGAGI. Trimming took 6 bases from V and 7 from J, leaving 9 bases between them.